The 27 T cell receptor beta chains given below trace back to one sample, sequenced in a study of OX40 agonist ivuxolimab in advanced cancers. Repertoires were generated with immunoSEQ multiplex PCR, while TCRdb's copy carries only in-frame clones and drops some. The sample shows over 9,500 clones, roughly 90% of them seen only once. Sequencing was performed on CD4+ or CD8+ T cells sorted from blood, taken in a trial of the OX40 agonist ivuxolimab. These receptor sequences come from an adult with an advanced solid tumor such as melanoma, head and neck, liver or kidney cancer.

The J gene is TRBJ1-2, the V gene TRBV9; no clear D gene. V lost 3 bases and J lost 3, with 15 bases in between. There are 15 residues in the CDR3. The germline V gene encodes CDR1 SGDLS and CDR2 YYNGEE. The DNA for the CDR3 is TGTGCCAGCAGCGGAGAGAGGGTAAAGCACTATGGCTACACCTTC. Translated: CASSGERVKHYGYTF.

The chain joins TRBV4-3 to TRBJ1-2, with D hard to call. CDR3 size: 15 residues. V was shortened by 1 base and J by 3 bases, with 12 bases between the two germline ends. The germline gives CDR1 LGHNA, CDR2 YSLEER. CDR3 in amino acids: CASSQGGPRDYGYTF. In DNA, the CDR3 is TGCGCCAGCAGCCAAGGAGGGCCTAGGGACTATGGCTACACCTTC.

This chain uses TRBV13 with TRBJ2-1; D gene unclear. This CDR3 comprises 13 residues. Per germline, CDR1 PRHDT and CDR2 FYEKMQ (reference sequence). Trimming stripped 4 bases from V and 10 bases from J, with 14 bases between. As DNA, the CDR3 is TGTGCCAGCAGCTACTCGACAACCAGGGAGCAGTTCTTC. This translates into CASSYSTTREQFF.

The CDR3: CATKTGAYEQYF. The DNA of the CDR3 is TGTGCCACTAAGACGGGGGCGTACGAGCAGTACTTC. V is TRBV19 and J is TRBJ2-7; D assignment may be TRBD1 or TRBD2 (6 bases each). V was clipped by 10 bases and J by 4 bases, with 14 bases between them. There are 12 residues in the CDR3. Germline V CDR1 and CDR2: LNHDA, SQIVND (reference sequence).

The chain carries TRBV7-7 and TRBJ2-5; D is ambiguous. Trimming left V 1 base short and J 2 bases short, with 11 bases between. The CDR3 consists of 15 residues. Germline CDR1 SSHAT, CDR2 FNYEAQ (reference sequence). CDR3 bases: TGTGCCAGCAGCTTAGGTTGGTCACAACAAGAGACCCAGTACTTC. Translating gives CASSLGWSQQETQYF.

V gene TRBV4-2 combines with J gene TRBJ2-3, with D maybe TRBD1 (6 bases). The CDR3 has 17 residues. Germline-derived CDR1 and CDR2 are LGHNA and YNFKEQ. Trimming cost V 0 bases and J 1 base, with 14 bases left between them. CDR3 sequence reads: CASSQDFPGQRTDTQYF. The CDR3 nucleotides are TGTGCCAGCAGCCAAGACTTCCCGGGACAACGCACAGATACGCAGTATTTT.

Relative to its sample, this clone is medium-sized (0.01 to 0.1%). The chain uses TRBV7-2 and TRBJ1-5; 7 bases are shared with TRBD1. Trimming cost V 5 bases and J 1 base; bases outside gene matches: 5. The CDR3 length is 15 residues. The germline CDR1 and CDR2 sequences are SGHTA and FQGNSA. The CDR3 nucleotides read TGTGCCAGCAGCCCCGACAGGGAAAGCAATCAGCCCCAGCATTTT. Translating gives CASSPDRESNQPQHF.

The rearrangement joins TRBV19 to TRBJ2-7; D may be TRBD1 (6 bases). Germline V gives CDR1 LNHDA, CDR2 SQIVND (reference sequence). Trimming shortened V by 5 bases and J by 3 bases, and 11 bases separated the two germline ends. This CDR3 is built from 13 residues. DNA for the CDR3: TGTGCCAGTAGTCCAGGGGTTCTCTACGAGCAGTACTTC. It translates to CASSPGVLYEQYF.

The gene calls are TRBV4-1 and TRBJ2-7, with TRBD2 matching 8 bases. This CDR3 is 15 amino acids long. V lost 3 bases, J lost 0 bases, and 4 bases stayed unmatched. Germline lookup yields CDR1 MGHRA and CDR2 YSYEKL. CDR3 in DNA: TGCGCCAGCAGCCAGGCGGGAGGCAACTCCTACGAGCAGTACTTC. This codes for CASSQAGGNSYEQYF.

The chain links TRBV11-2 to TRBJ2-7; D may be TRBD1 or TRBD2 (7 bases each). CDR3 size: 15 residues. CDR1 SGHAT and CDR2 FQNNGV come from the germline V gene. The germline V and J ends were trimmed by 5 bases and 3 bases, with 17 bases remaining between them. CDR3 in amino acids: CASSVETGRGYEQYF. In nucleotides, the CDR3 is TGTGCCAGCAGCGTGGAGACAGGGAGGGGCTACGAGCAGTACTTC. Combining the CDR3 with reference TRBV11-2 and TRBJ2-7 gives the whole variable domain EAGVAQSPRYKIIEKRQSVAFWCNPISGHATLYWYQQILGQGPKLLIQFQNNGVVDDSQLPKDRFSAERLKGVDSTLKIQPAKLEDSAVYLCASSVETGRGYEQYFGPGTRLTVT.

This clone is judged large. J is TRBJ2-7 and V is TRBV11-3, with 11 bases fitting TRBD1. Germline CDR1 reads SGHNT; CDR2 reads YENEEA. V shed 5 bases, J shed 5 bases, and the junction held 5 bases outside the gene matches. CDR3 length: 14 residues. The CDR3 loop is CASSPDRGLDEQYF. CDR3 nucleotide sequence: TGTGCCAGCAGCCCGGACAGGGGGCTTGACGAGCAGTACTTC.

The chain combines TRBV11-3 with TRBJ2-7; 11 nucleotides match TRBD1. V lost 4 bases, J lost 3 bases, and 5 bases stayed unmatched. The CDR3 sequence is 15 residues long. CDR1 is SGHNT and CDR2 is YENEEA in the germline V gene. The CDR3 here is CASSSDGTGGYEQYF. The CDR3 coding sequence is TGTGCCAGCAGCTCCGACGGGACAGGGGGCTACGAGCAGTACTTC.

The chain's CDR3 is CASSQDTGGRGTQYF. As DNA, the CDR3 is TGCGCCAGCAGCCAAGATACTGGCGGTCGGGGAACGCAGTATTTT. This chain links TRBV4-1 with TRBJ2-3; perhaps TRBD2 as D (5 bases). Trimming took 0 bases from V and 9 from J, leaving 16 bases between them. The germline V gene encodes CDR1 MGHRA and CDR2 YSYEKL. This CDR3 spans 15 amino acids.

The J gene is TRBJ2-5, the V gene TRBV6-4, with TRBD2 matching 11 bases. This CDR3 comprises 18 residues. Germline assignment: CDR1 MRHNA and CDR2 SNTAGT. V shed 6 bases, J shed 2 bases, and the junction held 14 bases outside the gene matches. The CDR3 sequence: CASREKLAGVPGQETQYF. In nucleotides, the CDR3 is TGTGCCAGCAGGGAGAAACTAGCGGGAGTTCCTGGACAAGAGACCCAGTACTTC.

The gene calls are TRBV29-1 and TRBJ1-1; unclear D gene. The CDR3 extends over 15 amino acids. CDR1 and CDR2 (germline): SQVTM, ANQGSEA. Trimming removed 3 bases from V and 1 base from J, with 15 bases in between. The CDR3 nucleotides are TGCAGCGTTGACCCCTCAGAGAAGGGGAACACTGAAGCTTTCTTT. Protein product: CSVDPSEKGNTEAFF. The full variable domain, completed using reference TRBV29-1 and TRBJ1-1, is SAVISQKPSRDICQRGTSLTIQCQVDSQVTMMFWYRQQPGQSLTLIATANQGSEATYESGFVIDKFPISRPNLTFSTLTVSNMSPEDSSIYLCSVDPSEKGNTEAFFGQGTRLTVV.

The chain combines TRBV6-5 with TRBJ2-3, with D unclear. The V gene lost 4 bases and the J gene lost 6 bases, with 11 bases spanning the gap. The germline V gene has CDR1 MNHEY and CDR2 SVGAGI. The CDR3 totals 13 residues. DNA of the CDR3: TGTGCCAGCAGTTTACTTGGGGTTGATACGCAGTATTTT. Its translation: CASSLLGVDTQYF.

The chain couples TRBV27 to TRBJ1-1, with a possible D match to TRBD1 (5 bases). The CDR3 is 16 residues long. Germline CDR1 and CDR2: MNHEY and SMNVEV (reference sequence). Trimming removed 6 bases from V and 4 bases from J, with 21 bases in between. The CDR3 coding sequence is TGTGCCAGCAGGCTAATGGACTTCATGGGACCCACTGAAGCTTTCTTT. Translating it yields CASRLMDFMGPTEAFF.

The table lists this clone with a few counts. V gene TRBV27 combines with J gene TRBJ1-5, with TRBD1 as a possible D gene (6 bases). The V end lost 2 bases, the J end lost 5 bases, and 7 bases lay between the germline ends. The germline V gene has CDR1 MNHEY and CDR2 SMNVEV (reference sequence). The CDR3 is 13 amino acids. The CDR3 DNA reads TGTGCCAGCAGTTTAAGGGGGGATCAGCCCCAGCATTTT. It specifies CASSLRGDQPQHF.

CDR3 sequence: CASSDTPDNEQFF. The CDR3 bases are TGCGCCAGCAGCGACACCCCCGACAATGAGCAGTTCTTC. This sequence joins TRBV5-1 and TRBJ2-1; D remains unclear. The CDR3 is made up of 13 amino acids. The V gene's germline CDR1 is SGHRS and CDR2 YFSETQ. The germline V and J ends were trimmed by 4 bases and 5 bases, with 10 bases remaining between them.

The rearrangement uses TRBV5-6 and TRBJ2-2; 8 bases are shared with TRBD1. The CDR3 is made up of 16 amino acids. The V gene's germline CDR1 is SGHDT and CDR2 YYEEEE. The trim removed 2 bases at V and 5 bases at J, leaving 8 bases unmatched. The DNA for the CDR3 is TGTGCCAGCAGCTTTGACTGGGACAGGAGGACCGGGGAGCTGTTTTTT. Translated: CASSFDWDRRTGELFF.

CDR3: CASSLGAEMGTQYF. In DNA form, the CDR3 reads TGTGCCAGCAGCTTAGGGGCGGAGATGGGGACCCAGTACTTC. This chain uses TRBV7-9 with TRBJ2-5, with unresolved D. The V gene's germline CDR1 is SEHNR and CDR2 FQNEAQ (reference sequence). V shed 1 base and J shed 7 bases, with 13 bases lying between them. CDR3 length: 14 residues.

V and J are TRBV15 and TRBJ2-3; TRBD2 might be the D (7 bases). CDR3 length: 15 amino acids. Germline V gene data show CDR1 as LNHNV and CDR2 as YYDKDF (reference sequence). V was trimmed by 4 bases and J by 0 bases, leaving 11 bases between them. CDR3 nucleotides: TGTGCCACCAGCACTAGGGGGGGTAGCACAGATACGCAGTATTTT. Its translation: CATSTRGGSTDTQYF.

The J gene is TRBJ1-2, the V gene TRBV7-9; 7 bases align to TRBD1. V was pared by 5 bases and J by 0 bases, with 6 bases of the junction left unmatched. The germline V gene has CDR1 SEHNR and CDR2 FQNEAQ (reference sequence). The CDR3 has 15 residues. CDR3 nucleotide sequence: TGTGCCAGCAGCAACCAGGACAGGACTAACTATGGCTACACCTTC. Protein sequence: CASSNQDRTNYGYTF. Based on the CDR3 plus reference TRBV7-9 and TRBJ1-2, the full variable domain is DTGVSQNPRHKITKRGQNVTFRCDPISEHNRLYWYRQTLGQGPEFLTYFQNEAQLEKSRLLSDRFSAERPKGSFSTLEIQRTEQGDSAMYLCASSNQDRTNYGYTFGSGTRLTVV.

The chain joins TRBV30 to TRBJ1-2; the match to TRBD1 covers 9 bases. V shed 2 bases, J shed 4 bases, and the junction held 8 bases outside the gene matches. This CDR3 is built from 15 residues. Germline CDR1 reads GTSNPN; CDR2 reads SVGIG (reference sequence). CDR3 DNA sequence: TGTGCCTGGAGTTCTGGGACAGGGCAAATCTATGGCTACACCTTC. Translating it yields CAWSSGTGQIYGYTF.

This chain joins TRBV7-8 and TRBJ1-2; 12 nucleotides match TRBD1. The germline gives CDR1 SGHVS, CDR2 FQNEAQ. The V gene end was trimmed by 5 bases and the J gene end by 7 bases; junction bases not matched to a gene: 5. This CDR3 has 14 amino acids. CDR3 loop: CASSPGDRGLGYTF. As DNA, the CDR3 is TGTGCCAGCAGCCCGGGGGACAGGGGGCTTGGCTACACCTTC.

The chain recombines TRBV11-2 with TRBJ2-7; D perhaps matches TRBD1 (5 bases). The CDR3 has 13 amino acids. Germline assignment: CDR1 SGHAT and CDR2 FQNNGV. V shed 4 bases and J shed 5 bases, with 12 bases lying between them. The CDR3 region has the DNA TGTGCCAGCAGCTCGGCAGGGATCAACGAGCAGTACTTC. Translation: CASSSAGINEQYF.

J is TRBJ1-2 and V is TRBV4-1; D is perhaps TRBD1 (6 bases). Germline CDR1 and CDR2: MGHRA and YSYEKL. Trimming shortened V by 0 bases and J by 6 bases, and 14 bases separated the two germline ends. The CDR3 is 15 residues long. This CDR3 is CASSQEGRGRDGYTF. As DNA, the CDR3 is TGCGCCAGCAGCCAAGAGGGACGGGGGCGAGATGGCTACACCTTC.